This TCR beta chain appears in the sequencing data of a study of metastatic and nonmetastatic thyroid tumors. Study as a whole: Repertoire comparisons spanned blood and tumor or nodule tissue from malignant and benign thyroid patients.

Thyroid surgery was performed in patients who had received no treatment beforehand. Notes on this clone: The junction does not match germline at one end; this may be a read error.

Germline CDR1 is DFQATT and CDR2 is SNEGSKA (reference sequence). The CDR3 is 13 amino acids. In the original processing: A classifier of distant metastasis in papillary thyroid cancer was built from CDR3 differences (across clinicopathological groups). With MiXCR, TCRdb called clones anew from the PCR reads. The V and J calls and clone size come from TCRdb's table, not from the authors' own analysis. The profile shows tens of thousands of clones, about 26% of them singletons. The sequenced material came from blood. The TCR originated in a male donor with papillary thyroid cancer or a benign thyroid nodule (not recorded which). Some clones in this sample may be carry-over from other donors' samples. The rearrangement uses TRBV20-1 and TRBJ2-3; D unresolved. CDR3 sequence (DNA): TGCAGTGCTAGCCAAGTGCGCACACATACGCAGTATTTT. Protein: CSASQVRTHTQYF.